The TCR beta chain described here comes from a study of blood T cell repertoires in COVID-19. This clone occurred once. V was shortened by 6 bases and J by 2 bases, with 19 bases between the two germline ends. CDR1 LNHDA and CDR2 SQIVND come from the germline V gene (reference sequence). CDR3 length equals 16 residues. TCRdb's table, derived via immunoSEQ multiplex PCR, lists solely in-frame clones and lacks some. The profile shows about 90,000 clones, around 90% of them singletons. The chain joins TRBV19 to TRBJ1-2, with a weak D call TRBD1 (5 bases). Sequencing was done on a sample of peripheral blood. The sequence derives from a man aged 50-59 years with COVID-19, enrolled during active disease. The CDR3 DNA reads TGTGCCAGTAGCACTATACCTGGGGCGGAGAACTATGGCTACACCTTC. Its translation is CASSTIPGAENYGYTF.